The T cell receptor beta chain under discussion was sequenced for a study of T cell responses to AZD1222 COVID-19 vaccine. Study findings and constraints: A reported finding is that nearly half of spike-specific TCRs target unmutated variant regions. The donor cohort was predominantly white British with a female majority, and clonal diversity may have been underestimated.

The CDR3 runs to 15 residues. CDR1 MDHEN and CDR2 SYDVKM come from the germline V gene. Trimming cost V 2 bases and J 6 bases; bases outside gene matches: 8. Libraries were prepared by immunoSEQ multiplex PCR; TCRdb keeps only in-frame clonotypes and omits some of them. The sample has 150,000 to 200,000 clones; 87% are singletons. Notes on this clone: Its antigen is still unknown.

V gene TRBV28 combines with J gene TRBJ2-7; 9 nucleotides line up with TRBD2. This specimen consisted of peripheral blood, obtained on day 0 of MenACWY control vaccination. The TCR originated in an adult in good health. The CDR3 protein is CASSLINAGGLEQYF. The CDR3 DNA is TGTGCCAGCAGTTTAATAAATGCGGGAGGGCTCGAGCAGTACTTC.